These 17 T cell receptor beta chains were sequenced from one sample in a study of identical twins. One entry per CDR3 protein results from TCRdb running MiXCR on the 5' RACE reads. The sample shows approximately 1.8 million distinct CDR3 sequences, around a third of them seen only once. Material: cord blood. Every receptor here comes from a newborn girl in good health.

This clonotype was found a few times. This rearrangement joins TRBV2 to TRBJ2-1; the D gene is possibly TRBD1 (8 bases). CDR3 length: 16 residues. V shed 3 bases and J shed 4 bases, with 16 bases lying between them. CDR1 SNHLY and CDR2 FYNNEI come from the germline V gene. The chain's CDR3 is CASSDLAGDRYNEQFF. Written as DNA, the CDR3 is TGTGCCAGCAGTGATCTGGCGGGGGACAGGTACAATGAGCAGTTCTTC.

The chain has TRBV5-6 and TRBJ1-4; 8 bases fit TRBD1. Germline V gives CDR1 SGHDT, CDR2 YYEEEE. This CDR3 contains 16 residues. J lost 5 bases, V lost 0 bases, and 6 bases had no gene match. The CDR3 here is CASSLGGDRRNEKLFF. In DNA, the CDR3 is TGTGCCAGCAGCTTGGGTGGGGACAGGCGGAATGAAAAACTGTTTTTT.

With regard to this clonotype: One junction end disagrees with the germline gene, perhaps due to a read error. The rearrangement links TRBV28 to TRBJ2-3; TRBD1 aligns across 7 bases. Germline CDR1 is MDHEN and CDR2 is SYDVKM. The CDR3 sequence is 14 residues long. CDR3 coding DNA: TGTGCCAGCTCCGACAGGACGAGGACAGGTACGCAGTATTTT. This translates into CASSDRTRTGTQYF.

The CDR3 reads CSVDRLLNTEAFF. The CDR3, as DNA: TGCAGCGTGGACAGGCTGCTCAACACTGAAGCTTTCTTT. This chain links TRBV29-1 with TRBJ1-1; 7 nucleotides align to TRBD1. The CDR3 totals 13 residues. With V trimmed by 6 bases and J by 2 bases, 6 bases remained unmatched. Germline V gene lookup returns CDR1 SQVTM and CDR2 ANQGSEA.

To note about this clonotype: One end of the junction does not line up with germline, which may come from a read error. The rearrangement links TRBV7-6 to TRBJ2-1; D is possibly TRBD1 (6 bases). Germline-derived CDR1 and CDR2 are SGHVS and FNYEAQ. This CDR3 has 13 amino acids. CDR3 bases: TGTGCCTGCAGCCGAGGACAGTACAATGAGCAGTTCTTC. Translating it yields CACSRGQYNEQFF.

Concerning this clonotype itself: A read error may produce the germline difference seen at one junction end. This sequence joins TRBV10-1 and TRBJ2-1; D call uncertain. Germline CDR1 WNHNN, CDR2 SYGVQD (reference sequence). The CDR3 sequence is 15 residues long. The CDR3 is CASSESATRGNVQFF. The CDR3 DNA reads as TGCGCCAGCAGTGAGTCTGCGACAAGAGGCAATGTGCAGTTCTTC.

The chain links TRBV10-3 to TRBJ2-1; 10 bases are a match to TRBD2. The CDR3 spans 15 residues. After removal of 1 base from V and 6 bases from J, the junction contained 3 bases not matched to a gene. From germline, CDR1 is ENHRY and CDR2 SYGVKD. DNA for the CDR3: TGTGCCATCAGTGAGTTAGCGGGGGGTTTCAATGAGCAGTTCTTC. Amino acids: CAISELAGGFNEQFF.

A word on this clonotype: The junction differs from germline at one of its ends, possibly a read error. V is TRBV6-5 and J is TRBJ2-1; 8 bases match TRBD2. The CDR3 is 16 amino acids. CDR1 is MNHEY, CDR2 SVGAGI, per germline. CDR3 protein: CVSSLLGGGLYNEQFF. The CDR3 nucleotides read TGTGTCAGCAGTTTACTCGGGGGGGGGCTTTACAATGAGCAGTTCTTC.

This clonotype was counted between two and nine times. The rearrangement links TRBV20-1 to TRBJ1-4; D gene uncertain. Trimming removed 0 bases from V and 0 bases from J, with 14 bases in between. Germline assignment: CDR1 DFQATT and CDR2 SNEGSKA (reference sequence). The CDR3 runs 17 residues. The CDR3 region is CSARDFVAIATNEKLFF. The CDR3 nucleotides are TGCAGTGCTAGAGATTTTGTTGCGATTGCAACTAATGAAAAACTGTTTTTT.

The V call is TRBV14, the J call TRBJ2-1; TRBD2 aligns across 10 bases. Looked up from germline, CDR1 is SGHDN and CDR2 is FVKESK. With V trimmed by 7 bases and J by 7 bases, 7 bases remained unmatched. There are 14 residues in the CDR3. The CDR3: CASNKLAGGNEQFF. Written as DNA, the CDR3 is TGTGCCAGCAACAAATTAGCGGGGGGTAATGAGCAGTTCTTC.

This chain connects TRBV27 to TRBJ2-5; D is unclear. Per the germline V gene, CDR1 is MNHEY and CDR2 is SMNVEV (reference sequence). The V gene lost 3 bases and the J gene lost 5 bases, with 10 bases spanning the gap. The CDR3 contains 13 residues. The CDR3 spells CASSFFPWETQYF. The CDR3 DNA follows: TGTGCCAGCAGTTTCTTCCCTTGGGAGACCCAGTACTTC.

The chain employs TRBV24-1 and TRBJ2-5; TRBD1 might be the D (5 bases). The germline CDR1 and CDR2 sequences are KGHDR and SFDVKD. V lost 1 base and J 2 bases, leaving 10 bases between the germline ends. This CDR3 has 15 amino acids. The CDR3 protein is CATSDFRAGQETQYF. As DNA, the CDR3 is TGTGCCACCAGTGATTTTCGGGCAGGGCAAGAGACCCAGTACTTC.

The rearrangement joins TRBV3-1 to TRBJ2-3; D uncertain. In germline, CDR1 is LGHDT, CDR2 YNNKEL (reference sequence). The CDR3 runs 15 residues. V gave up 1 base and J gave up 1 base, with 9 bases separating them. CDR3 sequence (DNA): TGTGCCAGCAGCCAAGTATCAGGCCGCACAGATACGCAGTATTTT. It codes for CASSQVSGRTDTQYF.

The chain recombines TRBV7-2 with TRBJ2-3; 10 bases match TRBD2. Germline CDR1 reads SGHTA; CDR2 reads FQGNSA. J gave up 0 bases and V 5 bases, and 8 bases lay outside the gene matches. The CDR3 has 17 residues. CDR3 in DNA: TGTGCCAGCAGCCTACAACCTAGCGGGAGTAGCACAGATACGCAGTATTTT. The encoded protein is CASSLQPSGSSTDTQYF. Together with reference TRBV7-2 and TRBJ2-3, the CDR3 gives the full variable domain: GAGVSQSPSNKVTEKGKDVELRCDPISGHTALYWYRQSLGQGLEFLIYFQGNSAPDKSGLPSDRFSAERTGGSVSTLTIQRTQQEDSAVYLCASSLQPSGSSTDTQYFGPGTRLTVL.

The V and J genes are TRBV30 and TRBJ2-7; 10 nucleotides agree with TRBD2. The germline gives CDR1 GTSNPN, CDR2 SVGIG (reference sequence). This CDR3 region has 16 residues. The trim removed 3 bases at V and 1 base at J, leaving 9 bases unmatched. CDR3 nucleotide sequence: TGTGCCTGGAGCGTTGCTAGCGGGGGCGAATCCTACGAGCAGTACTTC. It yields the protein CAWSVASGGESYEQYF.

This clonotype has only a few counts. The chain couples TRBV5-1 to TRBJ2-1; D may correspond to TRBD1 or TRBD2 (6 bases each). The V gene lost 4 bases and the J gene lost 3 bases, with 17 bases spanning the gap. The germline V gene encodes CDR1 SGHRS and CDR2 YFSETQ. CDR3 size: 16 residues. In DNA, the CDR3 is TGCGCCAGCAGCCCCGACGGGGGCGCATTCTACAATGAGCAGTTCTTC. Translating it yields CASSPDGGAFYNEQFF. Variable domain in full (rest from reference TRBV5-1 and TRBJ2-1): KAGVTQTPRYLIKTRGQQVTLSCSPISGHRSVSWYQQTPGQGLQFLFEYFSETQRNKGNFPGRFSGRQFSNSRSEMNVSTLELGDSALYLCASSPDGGAFYNEQFFGPGTRLTVL.

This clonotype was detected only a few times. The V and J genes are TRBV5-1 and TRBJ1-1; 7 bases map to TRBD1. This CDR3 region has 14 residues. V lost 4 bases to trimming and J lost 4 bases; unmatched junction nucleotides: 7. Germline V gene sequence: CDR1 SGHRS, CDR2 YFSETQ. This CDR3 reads CASSPNQGGTEAFF. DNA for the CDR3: TGCGCCAGCAGCCCAAATCAGGGGGGCACTGAAGCTTTCTTT.